Each of the 15 T cell receptor beta chains below was sequenced from the same sample in a study of blood T cell repertoires in COVID-19. Produced via immunoSEQ multiplex PCR; TCRdb's table is partial and in-frame only. This table has nearly 25,000 clones, around 74% appearing once. Material for sequencing was peripheral blood. Receptors were obtained from a man aged 45-65 years with COVID-19, enrolled during active disease.

This chain joins TRBV11-2 and TRBJ2-7, with D perhaps matching TRBD1 (5 bases). Germline V gives CDR1 SGHAT, CDR2 FQNNGV. V dropped 1 base and J dropped 3 bases, with 10 bases sitting between them. CDR3 length: 14 amino acids. Here the CDR3 reads CASSLARADYEQYF. The CDR3 DNA reads as TGTGCCAGCAGCTTAGCCAGGGCAGACTACGAGCAGTACTTC.

This rearrangement joins TRBV12-5 to TRBJ2-5; maybe TRBD2 (5 bases). Trimming took off 4 bases at V and 5 bases at J, with 20 bases between the two ends. The CDR3 extends over 16 amino acids. Germline V gene data show CDR1 as LGHNT and CDR2 as FRNRAP. CDR3 protein: CASGSPGPATGETQYF. The CDR3 DNA is TGTGCTAGTGGTTCTCCCGGACCGGCCACGGGGGAGACCCAGTACTTC.

The genes are TRBV6-1 and TRBJ2-7; TRBD2 matches at 11 bases. Germline V gene lookup returns CDR1 MNHNS and CDR2 SASEGT. The junction had 6 bases not matched to a gene; V was cut back by 2 bases and J by 6 bases. This CDR3 has 15 amino acids. This CDR3 reads CASSELAGGEAEQYF. Here the CDR3 DNA reads TGTGCCAGCAGTGAACTAGCGGGAGGCGAGGCCGAGCAGTACTTC.

J is TRBJ2-3 and V is TRBV6-4; D is possibly TRBD2 (6 bases). V lost 6 bases and J 1 base, leaving 17 bases between the germline ends. Germline CDR1 is MRHNA and CDR2 is SNTAGT. The CDR3 runs to 16 residues. The CDR3 DNA follows: TGTGCCAGCAGCCACGGAGGACTATCGGGCACAGATACGCAGTATTTT. Its protein product is CASSHGGLSGTDTQYF.

CDR3 coding DNA: TGTGCCATCAGTGGGGACAGGGGAGGAAACACTGAAGCTTTCTTT. Amino acids: CAISGDRGGNTEAFF. The chain carries TRBV10-3 and TRBJ1-1; TRBD1 aligns across 10 bases. The CDR3 runs to 15 residues. Germline V gives CDR1 ENHRY, CDR2 SYGVKD. The V and J ends lost 4 bases and 2 bases, in that order; junction bases with no gene match: 4.

The chain employs TRBV7-2 and TRBJ1-6, with a weak D call TRBD1 (5 bases). The CDR3 covers 19 residues. The germline V and J ends were trimmed by 5 bases and 0 bases, with 20 bases remaining between them. Germline V gene lookup returns CDR1 SGHTA and CDR2 FQGNSA. The CDR3 region is CASSTPRQNPSSYNSPLHF. As DNA, the CDR3 is TGTGCCAGCAGCACCCCCCGACAGAACCCGAGCTCCTATAATTCACCCCTCCACTTT.

The chain employs TRBV5-6 and TRBJ2-3; D is possibly TRBD2 (6 bases). Germline V gene lookup returns CDR1 SGHDT and CDR2 YYEEEE. Trimming stripped 4 bases from V and 4 bases from J, with 10 bases between. The CDR3 has 13 amino acids. In DNA, the CDR3 is TGTGCCAGCAGCGGGGACTCTGCAGATACGCAGTATTTT. Amino acids: CASSGDSADTQYF.

The V gene is TRBV5-1, the J gene TRBJ2-5; a possible D gene is TRBD2 (5 bases). V lost 7 bases and J lost 3, with 16 bases in between. Per the germline V gene, CDR1 is SGHRS and CDR2 is YFSETQ. The CDR3 extends over 14 amino acids. The CDR3 region is CASRIGSREETQYF. CDR3 DNA sequence: TGCGCCAGCCGGATTGGATCGAGGGAAGAGACCCAGTACTTC.

This chain uses TRBV7-7 with TRBJ2-5; 15 nucleotides align to TRBD2. V lost 1 base, J lost 5 bases, and 5 bases stayed unmatched. CDR1 and CDR2 from the germline V gene are SSHAT and FNYEAQ (reference sequence). The CDR3 runs to 17 residues. The CDR3 here is CASSLGTSGGAGETQYF. The CDR3 DNA reads TGTGCCAGCAGCTTAGGGACTAGCGGGGGGGCAGGCGAGACCCAGTACTTC.

The chain couples TRBV6-5 to TRBJ2-1; 8 bases are shared with TRBD2. The germline CDR1 and CDR2 sequences are MNHEY and SVGAGI. CDR3 size: 15 residues. V shed 6 bases, J shed 3 bases, and the junction held 7 bases outside the gene matches. The CDR3 region is CASRKAGASYNEQFF. The CDR3 region has the DNA TGTGCCAGCAGGAAAGCGGGGGCGAGCTACAATGAGCAGTTCTTC.

The chain links TRBV6-5 to TRBJ2-5; D might be TRBD2 (6 bases). This CDR3 is built from 15 residues. Between the trimmed V and J ends, which lost 7 bases and 2 bases, there was a span of 17 bases. Germline CDR1 is MNHEY and CDR2 is SVGAGI. The CDR3 nucleotides read TGTGCCAGCACCGGAGTGGGGGGATATCAAGAGACCCAGTACTTC. Translated, it gives CASTGVGGYQETQYF.

The chain joins TRBV5-1 to TRBJ1-6; TRBD1 matches 10 bases. CDR3 size: 16 residues. Germline CDR1 reads SGHRS; CDR2 reads YFSETQ. Trimming at V came to 4 bases and at J to 8 bases, leaving 9 bases not matched to a gene. Here the CDR3 reads CASSNQGGTGDSPLHF. In DNA, the CDR3 is TGCGCCAGCAGCAATCAAGGTGGGACAGGGGATTCACCCCTCCACTTT. Based on the CDR3 plus reference TRBV5-1 and TRBJ1-6, the full variable domain is KAGVTQTPRYLIKTRGQQVTLSCSPISGHRSVSWYQQTPGQGLQFLFEYFSETQRNKGNFPGRFSGRQFSNSRSEMNVSTLELGDSALYLCASSNQGGTGDSPLHFGNGTRLTVT.

This rearrangement joins TRBV9 to TRBJ2-2, with TRBD2 identical over 8 bases. Trimming at V came to 2 bases and at J to 3 bases, leaving 3 bases not matched to a gene. This CDR3 has 15 amino acids. CDR1 and CDR2 from the germline V gene are SGDLS and YYNGEE. CDR3 residues: CASSVRGLDTGELFF. CDR3 bases: TGTGCCAGCAGCGTCAGGGGACTAGACACCGGGGAGCTGTTTTTT.

On this clone itself: Sequence at one end of the junction differs from germline and may be a read error. This sample includes further DNA sequences coding for the same CDR3. The chain uses TRBV29-1 and TRBJ2-2; 13 bases map to TRBD2. Per the germline V gene, CDR1 is SQVTM and CDR2 is ANQGSEA. The CDR3 spans 17 residues. The CDR3 sequence: CSVEGTAGLAGAGELFF. CDR3 in DNA: TGCAGCGTTGAAGGGACGGCAGGACTAGCGGGAGCCGGGGAGTTGTTTTTT.

J is TRBJ2-3 and V is TRBV28; 12 nucleotides align to TRBD2. Germline-derived CDR1 and CDR2 are MDHEN and SYDVKM. The CDR3 loop spans 14 amino acids. Germline trimming cut 5 bases from V and 4 bases from J; bases unmatched to any gene: 1. The CDR3 coding sequence is TGTGCCAGCAGTAGACTAGCGGGGGCAGATACGCAGTATTTT. It encodes CASSRLAGADTQYF.